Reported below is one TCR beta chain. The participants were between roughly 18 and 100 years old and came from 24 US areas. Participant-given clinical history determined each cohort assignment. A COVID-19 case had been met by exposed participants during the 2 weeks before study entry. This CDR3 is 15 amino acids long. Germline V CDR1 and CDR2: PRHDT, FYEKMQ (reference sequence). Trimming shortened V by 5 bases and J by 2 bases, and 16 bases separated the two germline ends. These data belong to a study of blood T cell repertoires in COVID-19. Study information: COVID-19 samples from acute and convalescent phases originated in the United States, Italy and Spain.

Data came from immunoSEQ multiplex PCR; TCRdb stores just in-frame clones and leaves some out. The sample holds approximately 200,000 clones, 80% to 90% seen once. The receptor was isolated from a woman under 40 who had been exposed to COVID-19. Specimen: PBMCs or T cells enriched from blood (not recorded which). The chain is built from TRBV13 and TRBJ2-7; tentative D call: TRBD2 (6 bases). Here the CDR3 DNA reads TGTGCCAGCAGCGCCCTGGGGGGAGTAACCTACGAGCAGTACTTC. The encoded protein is CASSALGGVTYEQYF.